This paragraph covers one T cell receptor (beta chain) sequence. What it binds is not known. Antigen-specific CD4+ T cell clonotypes were called by their expansion after viral peptide-pool culture in ViraFEST. Cells that had been cultured for approximately ten days were the source of isolated CD4+ T cells. Vaccinees lacked prior SARS-CoV-2 infection and tested negative for nucleocapsid antibodies. Each culture well received approximately 2 million PBMC. These cells were then cultured in IMDM with 10 IU/ml IL-2 and 9 to 10 ug/ml peptides. Unmatched junction bases numbered 4, after V lost 2 bases and J lost 0 bases. The CDR3 contains 16 residues. Germline CDR1 and CDR2: SGHAT and FQNNGV. The data were obtained in a study of vaccination effects on CD4 cells after COVID-19. Study-level results: Clones that were induced by infection or by vaccine showed marked contraction late after vaccination.

Clones were sequenced by immunoSEQ multiplex PCR, and TCRdb holds only the in-frame ones, with some missing. The table has 77,000 or so clones, over 70% seen once; the top ten hold more than 9%. This clonotype was obtained from a human donor who received a COVID-19 vaccine. The source material was CD4+ T cells from PBMCs cultured with SARS-CoV-2 spike peptides, sampled before COVID-19 vaccination. The rearrangement links TRBV11-2 to TRBJ1-3; 7 bases fit TRBD1. CDR3 bases: TGTGCCAGCAGCTTAACGACAGGGACCTCTGGAAACACCATATATTTT. Its protein product is CASSLTTGTSGNTIYF.